Listed below are T cell receptor beta chains from one sample, sequenced in a study of PD-1 blockade in classical Hodgkin lymphoma. Profiling relied on immunoSEQ multiplex PCR, and the TCRdb table lists in-frame clones only, not all of them. This table has over 35,000 clones, around 80% appearing once. Sequenced here: peripheral blood mononuclear cells (PBMCs), sampled before the second cycle of nivolumab. Every receptor here comes from a human donor with classical Hodgkin lymphoma. Both conserved end residues are part of each CDR3. D genes are given only for firm matches. Only some rows state a clone size, as once, few, many or a class for expanded clones.

D: TRBD1; J: TRBJ2-5; V: TRBV5-1; size: -; CDR3: CASSGQGQETQYF; DNA: TGCGCCAGCAGCGGACAGGGCCAAGAGACCCAGTACTTC
D: TRBD2; J: TRBJ2-7; V: TRBV5-1; size: -; CDR3: CASSLETSGVSYEQYF; DNA: TGCGCCAGCAGCTTGGAAACTAGCGGGGTCTCCTACGAGCAGTACTTC
D: TRBD1; J: TRBJ2-5; V: TRBV2; size: -; CDR3: CASRDRGDVFETQYF; DNA: TGTGCCAGTCGGGACAGGGGGGACGTTTTCGAAACCCAGTACTTC
D: -; J: TRBJ1-2; V: TRBV2; size: -; CDR3: CASRAVQGVGNYGYTF; DNA: TGTGCCAGCAGGGCCGTACAGGGAGTAGGTAACTATGGCTACACCTTC
D: -; J: TRBJ1-1; V: TRBV7-6; size: -; CDR3: CASSMWTADTEAFF; DNA: TGTGCCAGCAGCATGTGGACAGCGGACACTGAAGCTTTCTTT
D: -; J: TRBJ1-2; V: TRBV28; size: -; CDR3: CASSPLARGYTF; DNA: TGTGCCAGCAGCCCCCTGGCCAGGGGCTACACCTTC
D: -; J: TRBJ2-3; V: TRBV7-8; size: -; CDR3: CASSLVGGSQYF; DNA: TGTGCCAGCAGCTTAGTCGGGGGATCACAGTATTTT
D: -; J: TRBJ1-6; V: TRBV10-3; size: -; CDR3: CAISERQYNSPLHF; DNA: TGTGCCATCAGTGAGCGTCAATATAATTCACCCCTCCACTTT
D: -; J: TRBJ2-3; V: TRBV27; size: -; CDR3: CASSPQSLDTQYF; DNA: TGTGCCAGCAGTCCCCAGTCCTTAGATACGCAGTATTTT
D: TRBD1; J: TRBJ1-2; V: TRBV28; size: -; CDR3: CASSPGTARGYTF; DNA: TGTGCCAGCAGCCCTGGGACAGCTCGGGGCTACACCTTC
D: -; J: TRBJ1-1; V: TRBV15; size: -; CDR3: CATSSPPEDAAFF; DNA: TGTGCCACCAGCTCCCCGCCCGAGGATGCGGCTTTCTTT
D: -; J: TRBJ2-7; V: TRBV5-1; size: -; CDR3: CASSFTDREQYF; DNA: TGCGCCAGCAGCTTCACTGACAGGGAGCAGTACTTC
D: TRBD1; J: TRBJ1-2; V: TRBV7-8; size: -; CDR3: CASSLSGGRDGYTF; DNA: TGTGCCAGCAGCTTATCAGGGGGGAGAGATGGCTACACCTTC
D: TRBD1; J: TRBJ1-2; V: TRBV6-6; size: -; CDR3: CASSYGTGGGGYTF; DNA: TGTGCCAGCAGTTACGGGACAGGGGGCGGTGGCTACACCTTC
D: -; J: TRBJ1-5; V: TRBV6-6; size: -; CDR3: CASSYLRGNQPQHF; DNA: TGTGCCAGCAGTTACCTCCGGGGGAATCAGCCCCAGCATTTT
D: TRBD1; J: TRBJ1-1; V: TRBV7-3; size: -; CDR3: CASSAQGVGTEAFF; DNA: TGTGCCAGCAGCGCACAGGGGGTGGGCACTGAAGCTTTCTTT
D: TRBD2; J: TRBJ2-5; V: TRBV2; size: -; CDR3: CASSYPATSGLGETQYF; DNA: TGTGCCAGCAGCTACCCGGCGACTAGCGGTTTGGGGGAGACCCAGTACTTC
D: TRBD2; J: TRBJ2-7; V: TRBV27; size: -; CDR3: CASSLGGGTYEQYF; DNA: TGTGCCAGCAGTTTAGGCGGGGGGACCTACGAGCAGTACTTC
D: TRBD2; J: TRBJ2-1; V: TRBV9; size: -; CDR3: CASSETSGYRGEQFF; DNA: TGTGCCAGCAGCGAAACTAGCGGGTATAGGGGTGAGCAGTTCTTC
D: -; J: TRBJ1-2; V: TRBV5-1; size: few; CDR3: CASSLSENYGYTF; DNA: TGCGCCAGCAGCTTGTCAGAAAACTATGGCTACACCTTC
D: TRBD2; J: TRBJ2-4; V: TRBV6-5; size: -; CDR3: CASYRGGAENIQYF; DNA: TGTGCCAGCTACCGGGGAGGGGCTGAAAACATTCAGTACTTC
D: -; J: TRBJ2-3; V: TRBV6-7; size: -; CDR3: CASSQGTDTQYF; DNA: TGTGCCAGCAGCCAGGGCACAGATACGCAGTATTTT
D: -; J: TRBJ1-3; V: TRBV19; size: -; CDR3: CASSKNPGSSGNTIYF; DNA: TGTGCCAGTAGTAAGAATCCAGGGAGTTCTGGAAACACCATATATTTT
D: -; J: TRBJ1-6; V: TRBV28; size: -; CDR3: CASSEESSYNSPLHF; DNA: TGTGCCAGCAGTGAGGAGAGCTCCTATAATTCACCCCTCCACTTT
D: TRBD1; J: TRBJ1-1; V: TRBV6-5; size: -; CDR3: CASSYGQGGNTEAFF; DNA: TGTGCCAGCAGTTACGGACAGGGGGGGAACACTGAAGCTTTCTTT
D: -; J: TRBJ1-2; V: TRBV7-9; size: -; CDR3: CASSLQGANYGYTF; DNA: TGTGCCAGCAGCCTCCAGGGCGCTAACTATGGTTACACCTTC
D: -; J: TRBJ2-4; V: TRBV2; size: -; CDR3: CASSYTGEEYF; DNA: TGTGCCAGCAGCTACACAGGAGAGGAGTACTTC
D: -; J: TRBJ2-2; V: TRBV9; size: -; CDR3: CASSVLDTNTGELFF; DNA: TGTGCCAGCAGCGTACTGGACACGAACACCGGGGAGCTGTTTTTT
D: -; J: TRBJ1-2; V: TRBV11-3; size: -; CDR3: CASSPPRVGYGYTF; DNA: TGTGCCAGCAGCCCCCCCAGGGTAGGCTATGGCTACACCTTC
D: -; J: TRBJ2-3; V: TRBV9; size: -; CDR3: CASSVPTRPGDTQYF; DNA: TGTGCCAGCAGCGTACCCACCCGACCTGGAGATACGCAGTATTTT
D: -; J: TRBJ1-2; V: TRBV27; size: -; CDR3: CASRPGTAYGYTF; DNA: TGTGCCAGCAGGCCCGGGACGGCCTATGGCTACACCTTC
D: TRBD2; J: TRBJ2-2; V: TRBV7-2; size: -; CDR3: CASSLRGGTGELFF; DNA: TGTGCCAGCAGCTTACGGGGGGGCACCGGGGAGCTGTTTTTT
D: -; J: TRBJ2-6; V: TRBV18; size: -; CDR3: CASSPDTGQPSGANVLTF; DNA: TGTGCCAGCTCACCCGACACTGGACAGCCCTCTGGGGCCAACGTCCTGACTTTC
D: -; J: TRBJ2-5; V: TRBV29-1; size: -; CDR3: CSALGLTRETQYF; DNA: TGCAGCGCCTTGGGCCTGACTAGGGAGACCCAGTACTTC
D: -; J: TRBJ2-1; V: TRBV11-2; size: -; CDR3: CASSSLRATLYNEQFF; DNA: TGTGCCAGCAGCTCCCTTAGGGCAACACTATACAATGAGCAGTTCTTC
D: -; J: TRBJ1-5; V: TRBV7-9; size: once; CDR3: CASSSTGGLQPQHF; DNA: TGTGCCAGCAGCTCGACAGGAGGGTTACAGCCCCAGCATTTT
D: -; J: TRBJ2-6; V: TRBV27; size: -; CDR3: CASLSSGANVLTF; DNA: TGTGCCAGCTTGAGCTCTGGGGCCAACGTCCTGACTTTC
D: -; J: TRBJ1-1; V: TRBV7-2; size: -; CDR3: CASSPREATAFF; DNA: TGTGCCAGCAGCCCACGAGAGGCAACGGCTTTCTTT
D: -; J: TRBJ1-4; V: TRBV19; size: -; CDR3: CASSESGARNEKLFF; DNA: TGTGCCAGTAGCGAATCAGGGGCGCGGAATGAAAAACTGTTTTTT
D: -; J: TRBJ2-1; V: TRBV5-1; size: -; CDR3: CASSLGPEQFF; DNA: TGCGCCAGCAGCTTGGGCCCCGAGCAGTTCTTC
D: TRBD1; J: TRBJ1-2; V: TRBV30; size: -; CDR3: CAWSVGQYGYTF; DNA: TGTGCCTGGAGTGTGGGACAGTATGGCTACACCTTC
D: -; J: TRBJ1-1; V: TRBV9; size: medium-sized; CDR3: CASRAQTGSLGTEAFF; DNA: TGTGCCAGCAGGGCTCAAACAGGGTCTCTTGGCACTGAAGCTTTCTTT
D: -; J: TRBJ2-3; V: TRBV7-2; size: -; CDR3: CASSLVIDTQYF; DNA: TGTGCCAGCAGCTTAGTCATAGATACGCAGTATTTT
D: -; J: TRBJ2-6; V: TRBV5-1; size: -; CDR3: CASSPTSPSGANVLTF; DNA: TGCGCCAGCAGCCCAACCAGCCCCTCTGGGGCCAACGTCCTGACTTTC
D: -; J: TRBJ2-2; V: TRBV19; size: -; CDR3: CASSPTGIAGELFF; DNA: TGTGCCAGTAGTCCAACAGGTATCGCCGGGGAGCTGTTTTTT
D: TRBD2; J: TRBJ2-1; V: TRBV6-1; size: -; CDR3: CASSETSVGGTEQFF; DNA: TGTGCCAGCAGTGAAACTAGCGTGGGCGGCACTGAGCAGTTCTTC
D: TRBD2; J: TRBJ2-1; V: TRBV5-4; size: -; CDR3: CASSTGLAGGSYNEQFF; DNA: TGTGCCAGCAGCACGGGACTAGCGGGGGGCTCCTACAATGAGCAGTTCTTC
D: -; J: TRBJ1-5; V: TRBV28; size: -; CDR3: CASSLFPNFQPQHF; DNA: TGTGCCAGCAGTTTGTTCCCGAACTTTCAGCCCCAGCATTTT
D: -; J: TRBJ1-1; V: TRBV4-2; size: -; CDR3: CASSQAGRGLMNTEAFF; DNA: TGTGCCAGCAGCCAAGCCGGGCGGGGGCTCATGAACACTGAAGCTTTCTTT
D: -; J: TRBJ2-7; V: TRBV5-1; size: -; CDR3: CASSLPTPSYEQYF; DNA: TGCGCCAGCAGCCTCCCTACGCCTTCCTACGAGCAGTACTTC
D: TRBD1; J: TRBJ2-7; V: TRBV6-6; size: few; CDR3: CASSFGQGRVEQYF; DNA: TGTGCCAGCAGTTTCGGACAGGGCAGGGTCGAGCAGTACTTC
D: -; J: TRBJ1-1; V: TRBV28; size: -; CDR3: CASSSSGGRTEAFF; DNA: TGTGCCAGCAGTTCTTCCGGGGGGCGGACTGAAGCTTTCTTT